The 21 T cell receptor beta chains below were found in one sample sequenced in a study of CD8 T cells in ankylosing spondylitis. Each CDR3 protein gets one entry after TCRdb re-called the 5' RACE reads with MiXCR. The profile shows about 39,000 distinct CDR3 sequences, 3% to 4.5% of them singletons. The sequencing sample was made of blood, either unsorted or a sorted T cell fraction (not recorded which). The source is a female donor with ankylosing spondylitis or in good health (not recorded which).

This clonotype was seen only a few times. The chain couples TRBV9 to TRBJ2-2; 8 nucleotides align to TRBD2. The CDR3 totals 15 residues. Trimming removed 7 bases from V and 4 bases from J; junction bases left unmatched: 9. Germline V gives CDR1 SGDLS, CDR2 YYNGEE. In nucleotides, the CDR3 is TGTGCCAGCGGCACCGAGCGGGGGATCACCGGGGAGCTGTTTTTT. This sequence encodes CASGTERGITGELFF.

Many counts were recorded for this clonotype. The chain uses TRBV9 and TRBJ2-3; 8 nucleotides align to TRBD2. V was pared by 0 bases and J by 3 bases, with 9 bases of the junction left unmatched. This CDR3 is built from 17 residues. From germline, CDR1 is SGDLS and CDR2 YYNGEE. CDR3 bases: TGTGCCAGCAGCGTAGCAGGAGGCGGGGGGAGTACAGATACGCAGTATTTT. Translating it yields CASSVAGGGGSTDTQYF.

This clonotype was counted at least ten times. The chain uses TRBV9 and TRBJ2-2, with 9 bases fitting TRBD2. The junction had 14 bases not matched to a gene; V was cut back by 4 bases and J by 7 bases. The CDR3 extends over 17 amino acids. Germline loops: CDR1 SGDLS, CDR2 YYNGEE. CDR3 sequence reads: CASSPRSRGGLNGELFF. As DNA, the CDR3 is TGTGCCAGCAGCCCCCGGTCGCGGGGGGGCCTTAACGGGGAGCTGTTTTTT.

This clonotype came up many times. The chain combines TRBV9 with TRBJ1-1; D call uncertain. The germline CDR1 and CDR2 sequences are SGDLS and YYNGEE. Trimming shortened V by 4 bases and J by 7 bases, and 14 bases separated the two germline ends. This CDR3 comprises 13 residues. This CDR3 reads CASSRSAANEAFF. The CDR3 DNA is TGTGCCAGCAGCCGCTCCGCAGCTAATGAAGCTTTCTTT. Together with reference TRBV9 and TRBJ1-1, the CDR3 gives the full variable domain: DSGVTQTPKHLITATGQRVTLRCSPRSGDLSVYWYQQSLDQGLQFLIQYYNGEERAKGNILERFSAQQFPDLHSELNLSSLELGDSALYFCASSRSAANEAFFGQGTRLTVV.

This clonotype occurred many times. The genes are TRBV9 and TRBJ1-2, with TRBD1 matching over 10 bases. J gave up 0 bases and V 4 bases, and 9 bases lay outside the gene matches. There are 17 residues in the CDR3. CDR1 and CDR2 from the germline V gene are SGDLS and YYNGEE. The CDR3 reads CASSLRGQGFPNYGYTF. CDR3 in DNA: TGTGCCAGCAGCCTACGGGGACAGGGGTTCCCTAACTATGGCTACACCTTC.

This clonotype was counted many times. This sequence joins TRBV9 and TRBJ2-7, with D possibly TRBD1 on 6 matching bases. CDR3 size: 13 residues. The V end was cut by 1 base, the J end by 6 bases, with 11 bases between. Germline V lookup: CDR1 SGDLS, CDR2 YYNGEE. The CDR3 DNA reads TGTGCCAGCAGCGTAATTGGGGGCGTCGAGCAGTACTTC. Translation gives CASSVIGGVEQYF.

In its sample, this clonotype was seen many times. The chain uses TRBV9 and TRBJ2-1; 9 bases map to TRBD2. Looked up from germline, CDR1 is SGDLS and CDR2 is YYNGEE. The CDR3 is 17 amino acids. V shed 3 bases, J shed 4 bases, and the junction held 11 bases outside the gene matches. The CDR3 is CASSARLAAHSYNEQFF. The CDR3, as DNA: TGTGCCAGCAGCGCCCGACTAGCGGCCCACTCTTACAATGAGCAGTTCTTC.

This clonotype was observed many times. The rearrangement joins TRBV9 to TRBJ2-7; D unclear. The CDR3 has 14 residues. Germline CDR1 reads SGDLS; CDR2 reads YYNGEE. V dropped 0 bases and J dropped 1 base, with 8 bases sitting between them. The CDR3 reads CASSVGVDSYEQYF. For the CDR3, the DNA is TGTGCCAGCAGCGTAGGAGTAGATTCCTACGAGCAGTACTTC.

Many counts were recorded for this clonotype. J is TRBJ2-1 and V is TRBV9, with a possible D match to TRBD1 (6 bases). Germline assignment: CDR1 SGDLS and CDR2 YYNGEE. The CDR3 is 13 residues long. Trimming shortened V by 2 bases and J by 5 bases, and 8 bases separated the two germline ends. The CDR3 region is CASSVGQDNEQFF. DNA of the CDR3: TGTGCCAGCAGCGTGGGACAAGACAATGAGCAGTTCTTC.

The CDR3, as DNA: TGTGCCAGCAGCGCCCCTGGGGGGGATATCGGCTATGGCTACACCTTC. Encoded protein: CASSAPGGDIGYGYTF. The genes are TRBV9 and TRBJ1-2; TRBD1 is a possible D gene (5 bases). Germline loops: CDR1 SGDLS, CDR2 YYNGEE. V was shortened by 3 bases and J by 4 bases, with 19 bases between the two germline ends. CDR3 length: 16 amino acids.

This clonotype was observed at least ten times. The rearrangement uses TRBV9 and TRBJ2-3; perhaps TRBD2 as D (6 bases). Germline CDR1 is SGDLS and CDR2 is YYNGEE. Trimming removed 6 bases at V and 2 bases at J, with 16 bases between. The CDR3 is 15 amino acids. The CDR3 DNA sequence: TGTGCCAGCACCGAGGACTATACGATCACAGATACGCAGTATTTT. Translation: CASTEDYTITDTQYF.

This clonotype has a count of ten or more. The chain has TRBV9 and TRBJ1-1, with TRBD1 identical over 7 bases. Trimming at V came to 3 bases and at J to 11 bases, leaving 7 bases not matched to a gene. Per the germline V gene, CDR1 is SGDLS and CDR2 is YYNGEE. This CDR3 is built from 12 residues. The CDR3 here is CASSAPGQPAFF. The DNA of the CDR3 is TGTGCCAGCAGCGCCCCGGGACAGCCCGCTTTCTTT.

This clonotype was observed at least ten times. The chain employs TRBV9 and TRBJ2-5; tentatively, D is TRBD1 or TRBD2 (5 bases each). CDR1 is SGDLS, CDR2 YYNGEE, per germline. The CDR3 loop spans 14 amino acids. V was clipped by 0 bases and J by 9 bases, with 15 bases between them. This chain's CDR3 is CASSVGPGTGAQYF. The CDR3 DNA reads as TGTGCCAGCAGCGTAGGGCCGGGGACCGGGGCCCAGTACTTC.

This clonotype appeared many times. The V call is TRBV9, the J call TRBJ2-3; possibly TRBD1 or TRBD2 for D (5 bases each). Trimming shortened V by 4 bases and J by 7 bases, and 16 bases separated the two germline ends. Germline V gene data show CDR1 as SGDLS and CDR2 as YYNGEE. This CDR3 has 14 amino acids. The chain's CDR3 is CASSPRDGPNTQYF. For the CDR3, the DNA is TGTGCCAGCAGCCCCCGGGACGGCCCGAATACGCAGTATTTT.

This clonotype was seen many times. The chain carries TRBV9 and TRBJ2-7; 7 nucleotides match TRBD2. CDR3 length equals 15 residues. CDR1 is SGDLS and CDR2 is YYNGEE in the germline V gene. The junction had 5 bases not matched to a gene; V was cut back by 0 bases and J by 2 bases. CDR3 in amino acids: CASSVVPAGPYEQYF. Written as DNA, the CDR3 is TGTGCCAGCAGCGTAGTCCCAGCGGGGCCCTACGAGCAGTACTTC.

The DNA for the CDR3 is TGTGCCAGCAGCGTAGGACAGGTTGGCGAGACCCAGTACTTC. Its protein product is CASSVGQVGETQYF. The chain uses TRBV9 and TRBJ2-5; D is possibly TRBD1 (6 bases). The V gene's germline CDR1 is SGDLS and CDR2 YYNGEE. CDR3 size: 14 residues. V shed 0 bases and J shed 5 bases, with 11 bases lying between them.

Many counts were recorded for this clonotype. The chain employs TRBV9 and TRBJ1-3, with 8 bases lining up with TRBD1. The germline V gene has CDR1 SGDLS and CDR2 YYNGEE. The CDR3 has 15 amino acids. J gave up 3 bases and V 2 bases, and 4 bases lay outside the gene matches. The CDR3 DNA follows: TGTGCCAGCAGCGTTCAGGGGGCGGGTGGAAACACCATATATTTT. This sequence encodes CASSVQGAGGNTIYF.

This clonotype has ten or more counts. This chain uses TRBV9 with TRBJ1-1; tentative D call: TRBD1 (6 bases). Germline CDR1 and CDR2: SGDLS and YYNGEE. V lost 4 bases to trimming and J lost 3 bases, with 13 bases between them. The CDR3 sequence is 14 residues long. CDR3 in amino acids: CASSPRTEYTEAFF. The CDR3 DNA is TGTGCCAGCAGCCCAAGGACAGAATACACTGAAGCTTTCTTT.

There are many counts of this clonotype. This chain links TRBV9 with TRBJ1-3, with a tentative D call TRBD1 (6 bases). There are 15 residues in the CDR3. CDR1 and CDR2 (germline): SGDLS, YYNGEE. V lost 4 bases and J 1 base, leaving 12 bases between the germline ends. The CDR3 loop reads CASSRGQPSGNTIYF. The CDR3 DNA sequence: TGTGCCAGCAGCCGGGGACAACCTTCTGGAAACACCATATATTTT. The full variable domain, completed using reference TRBV9 and TRBJ1-3, is DSGVTQTPKHLITATGQRVTLRCSPRSGDLSVYWYQQSLDQGLQFLIQYYNGEERAKGNILERFSAQQFPDLHSELNLSSLELGDSALYFCASSRGQPSGNTIYFGEGSWLTVV.

In its sample, this clonotype was seen many times. J is TRBJ2-3 and V is TRBV9; no clear D gene. The CDR3 is 12 residues long. CDR1 SGDLS and CDR2 YYNGEE come from the germline V gene. V lost 0 bases to trimming and J lost 6 bases, with 5 bases between them. CDR3 in amino acids: CASSVDLDTQYF. In nucleotides, the CDR3 is TGTGCCAGCAGCGTAGATCTGGATACGCAGTATTTT.

This clonotype was observed at least ten times. The chain uses TRBV9 and TRBJ2-2; 11 nucleotides line up with TRBD2. The CDR3 consists of 16 residues. With V trimmed by 4 bases and J by 6 bases, 8 bases remained unmatched. Germline V gives CDR1 SGDLS, CDR2 YYNGEE. The CDR3 DNA reads as TGTGCCAGCAGCCCCATGGTAGCGGGGGGGCCCGGGGAGCTGTTTTTT. It is translated as CASSPMVAGGPGELFF. The full variable domain, in which reference TRBV9 and TRBJ2-2 provide the parts outside the CDR3, is DSGVTQTPKHLITATGQRVTLRCSPRSGDLSVYWYQQSLDQGLQFLIQYYNGEERAKGNILERFSAQQFPDLHSELNLSSLELGDSALYFCASSPMVAGGPGELFFGEGSRLTVL.